This TCR beta chain originates from a study of blood T cell repertoires in COVID-19. The overall study: The United States, Italy and Spain were the sources of the acute and convalescent COVID-19 samples. The analysed material was cDNA or gDNA that came from T cells, B-cell-depleted T cells, or PBMCs.

CDR3 length: 14 amino acids. The trim removed 5 bases at V and 0 bases at J, leaving 7 bases unmatched. Germline loops: CDR1 GTSNPN, CDR2 SVGIG (reference sequence). This clone showed up just once. As originally analysed: Reference gene primer amplification yielded estimated nucleated cell counts. Method: immunoSEQ multiplex PCR; TCRdb's copy keeps in-frame clones and lacks some. That table gives V, J and clone size, and the DNA gave D and trimming. The sample holds some 200,000 clones; 88% are singletons and the top ten take approximately 1.7%. V and J are TRBV30 and TRBJ2-7; 7 nucleotides agree with TRBD1. Sequenced material: peripheral blood. This clonotype was sampled from an older man with acute or convalescent COVID-19. The CDR3 DNA reads as TGTGCCTGGGGAGGACAGGCCAGCTCCTACGAGCAGTACTTC. Protein product: CAWGGQASSYEQYF.